The 31 T cell receptor beta chains reported below all come from one sample, sequenced in a study of control samples from healthy donors and cancer patients. Here immunoSEQ multiplex PCR was the method, and the copy in TCRdb shows in-frame clones only, minus some. The repertoire includes 95,000 to 100,000 clones, 85% to 90% of them detected once, and about 7.8% sits in the top ten. Sequencing used blood. The source of these receptors is a man aged 25-45 years in good health.

The chain uses TRBV11-2 and TRBJ1-2; D gene unclear. This CDR3 has 13 residues. Germline-derived CDR1 and CDR2 are SGHAT and FQNNGV. The ends were cut back, 5 bases at V and 4 bases at J, with 11 bases in the middle. The CDR3 region is CASSTGKIYGYTF. DNA for the CDR3: TGTGCCAGCAGCACGGGAAAAATCTATGGCTACACCTTC.

Only a few counts were recorded for this clone. V usage is TRBV7-9 and J usage is TRBJ1-6; D remains unclear. V was pared by 1 base and J by 15 bases, with 13 bases between. The CDR3 contains 13 residues. Germline V gene data show CDR1 as SEHNR and CDR2 as FQNEAQ (reference sequence). The CDR3 region has the DNA TGTGCCAGCAGCTTAGGGACGGGCTTACTCCTCCACTTT. Translated: CASSLGTGLLLHF.

The rearrangement joins TRBV29-1 to TRBJ1-2, with 7 nucleotides matching TRBD1. In germline, CDR1 is SQVTM, CDR2 ANQGSEA. The CDR3 is made up of 14 amino acids. The V and J ends lost 2 bases and 4 bases, in that order; junction bases with no gene match: 7. Here the CDR3 DNA reads TGCAGCGTTGAACCCGGGACAGACCTCTATGGCTACACCTTC. Amino acids: CSVEPGTDLYGYTF.

The J gene is TRBJ1-6, the V gene TRBV19; possible D gene TRBD1, 6 bases. The CDR3 has 15 amino acids. Germline assignment: CDR1 LNHDA and CDR2 SQIVND (reference sequence). V lost 7 bases and J lost 0, with 10 bases in between. In DNA, the CDR3 is TGTGCCAGTAATACAGGGTCCTCCTATAATTCACCCCTCCACTTT. Translation gives CASNTGSSYNSPLHF.

The V call is TRBV28, the J call TRBJ2-7, with 7 nucleotides matching TRBD1. Losses at the gene ends were 6 bases for V and 3 bases for J; bases not matched to a gene: 11. The CDR3 sequence is 15 residues long. CDR1 is MDHEN and CDR2 is SYDVKM in the germline V gene. The CDR3: CASSRQGSWGYEQYF. The CDR3 nucleotides are TGTGCCAGCAGCCGACAGGGTAGCTGGGGCTACGAGCAGTACTTC.

This clone was seen a single time. V usage is TRBV29-1 and J usage is TRBJ2-3; 8 positions match TRBD2. V was pared by 7 bases and J by 5 bases, with 20 bases of the junction left unmatched. This CDR3 spans 17 amino acids. The germline V gene has CDR1 SQVTM and CDR2 ANQGSEA. This CDR3 reads CSARAGTRGTTVDTQYF. The CDR3 region has the DNA TGCAGCGCCCGGGCCGGGACTAGAGGGACTACAGTAGATACGCAGTATTTT.

This clone occurred once. V and J are TRBV24-1 and TRBJ1-2, with TRBD1 identical over 11 bases. Germline CDR1 is KGHDR and CDR2 is SFDVKD. This CDR3 is 16 amino acids long. V shed 8 bases, J shed 6 bases, and the junction held 13 bases outside the gene matches. DNA for the CDR3: TGTGCCACCACCGCGGACAGGGGGCGCCGGGGGGATGGCTACACCTTC. The encoded protein is CATTADRGRRGDGYTF.

The chain has TRBV5-4 and TRBJ2-1; D might be TRBD1 or TRBD2, each matching 6 bases. This CDR3 is built from 15 residues. Germline CDR1 and CDR2: SGHNT and YYREEE (reference sequence). Trimming shortened V by 3 bases and J by 4 bases, and 14 bases separated the two germline ends. This chain's CDR3 is CASSSGAGSYNEQFF. The CDR3 DNA reads as TGTGCCAGCAGCTCGGGGGCCGGTAGTTACAATGAGCAGTTCTTC.

The rearrangement joins TRBV11-1 to TRBJ2-5, with D unresolved. The CDR3 spans 15 residues. The V end lost 7 bases, the J end lost 1 base, and 16 bases lay between the germline ends. The V gene's germline CDR1 is SGHAT and CDR2 FQDESV (reference sequence). The CDR3 sequence: CASTKVGTFQETQYF. CDR3 in DNA: TGTGCCAGCACCAAGGTCGGTACCTTCCAAGAGACCCAGTACTTC.

The chain couples TRBV4-2 to TRBJ2-3, with 11 bases matching TRBD2. Per germline, CDR1 LGHNA and CDR2 YNFKEQ. The junction had 4 bases not matched to a gene; V was cut back by 1 base and J by 1 base. The CDR3 loop spans 17 amino acids. The CDR3 loop reads CASSQGTLAGGTDTQYF. The CDR3 DNA reads TGTGCCAGCAGCCAAGGAACACTAGCGGGAGGCACAGATACGCAGTATTTT.

This chain joins TRBV24-1 and TRBJ2-2; 8 bases map to TRBD1. Per germline, CDR1 KGHDR and CDR2 SFDVKD. CDR3 size: 13 residues. Germline trimming cut 8 bases from V and 6 bases from J; bases unmatched to any gene: 4. CDR3 nucleotide sequence: TGTGCCACCATGTCGGACAGGGCCGGGGAGCTGTTTTTT. Amino acid sequence: CATMSDRAGELFF.

The chain links TRBV6-4 to TRBJ2-3; 7 nucleotides match TRBD2. The CDR3 contains 15 residues. Trimming at V came to 3 bases and at J to 4 bases, leaving 7 bases not matched to a gene. Germline V gives CDR1 MRHNA, CDR2 SNTAGT. The CDR3 region has the DNA TGTGCCAGCAGTGAAGGAAGCGGGATCCCAGATACGCAGTATTTT. Translation: CASSEGSGIPDTQYF.

J is TRBJ1-3 and V is TRBV30; 10 positions agree with TRBD1. Trimming took 3 bases from V and 4 from J; bases not matched to a gene: 9. Germline CDR1 reads GTSNPN; CDR2 reads SVGIG (reference sequence). This CDR3 has 16 residues. The CDR3 reads CAWRKPGQGMGNTIYF. The CDR3, as DNA: TGTGCCTGGAGGAAACCGGGACAGGGGATGGGAAACACCATATATTTT.

The rearrangement uses TRBV12-3 or TRBV12-4 and TRBJ1-1; no reliable D call. The CDR3 extends over 12 amino acids. The germline V and J ends were trimmed by 4 bases and 1 base, with 4 bases remaining between them. The CDR3 spells CASSSGNTEAFF. The CDR3 bases are TGTGCCAGCAGTTCAGGGAACACTGAAGCTTTCTTT.

The chain couples TRBV10-2 to TRBJ2-7, with D possibly being TRBD2 (7 bases). The CDR3 length is 19 residues. Between the trimmed V and J ends, which lost 5 bases and 0 bases, there was a span of 26 bases. The germline CDR1 and CDR2 sequences are WSHSY and SAAADI. CDR3 sequence reads: CASSPRGGPWYRSSYEQYF. As DNA, the CDR3 is TGCGCCAGCAGTCCGAGGGGGGGGCCTTGGTACCGTAGCTCCTACGAGCAGTACTTC.

V is TRBV5-1 and J is TRBJ2-1; D may be TRBD2 (5 bases). The CDR3 totals 13 residues. Trimming shortened V by 2 bases and J by 6 bases, and 9 bases separated the two germline ends. The germline CDR1 and CDR2 sequences are SGHRS and YFSETQ. DNA for the CDR3: TGCGCCAGCAGCTTAACGAGGGTCAATGAGCAGTTCTTC. Its translation: CASSLTRVNEQFF.

On this clone: The same CDR3 can be traced to other DNA sequences in this sample. The rearrangement uses TRBV10-3 and TRBJ2-7; 8 nucleotides match TRBD2. V was clipped by 8 bases and J by 6 bases; unmatched bases: 15. This CDR3 has 15 residues. Germline V gene sequence: CDR1 ENHRY, CDR2 SYGVKD. CDR3 in DNA: TGTGCCATCCGGGGGGCCCCGGGGGGGGCGGGCGAGCAGTACTTC. Amino acids: CAIRGAPGGAGEQYF.

This chain uses TRBV18 with TRBJ2-5; D uncertain. V lost 0 bases and J 9 bases, leaving 8 bases between the germline ends. The germline V gene encodes CDR1 KGHSH and CDR2 LQKENI. The CDR3 extends over 12 amino acids. Written as DNA, the CDR3 is TGTGCCAGCTCACCACCCCTCGGACCCCAGTACTTC. Translated, it gives CASSPPLGPQYF.

The chain couples TRBV15 to TRBJ2-5; unclear D gene. The germline gives CDR1 LNHNV, CDR2 YYDKDF (reference sequence). The CDR3 is 13 amino acids. V lost 3 bases and J lost 1, with 6 bases in between. The CDR3 nucleotides read TGTGCCACCAGCAGGACTTTCCAAGAGACCCAGTACTTC. Translated, it gives CATSRTFQETQYF.

The V gene is TRBV12-3 or TRBV12-4, the J gene TRBJ1-2; tentative D call: TRBD1 (5 bases). The CDR3 has 13 residues. Trimming removed 3 bases from V and 4 bases from J, with 9 bases in between. CDR3 amino acids: CASSFGGTYGYTF. CDR3 in DNA: TGTGCCAGCAGTTTTGGGGGAACCTATGGCTACACCTTC.

This chain uses TRBV9 with TRBJ2-5; the match to TRBD1 covers 9 bases. Looked up from germline, CDR1 is SGDLS and CDR2 is YYNGEE. This CDR3 has 16 residues. V shed 3 bases and J 0 bases; nucleotides not matched to a gene: 6. CDR3 sequence: CASSASTGGYQETQYF. Here the CDR3 DNA reads TGTGCCAGCAGCGCGTCGACAGGGGGGTACCAAGAGACCCAGTACTTC.

CDR3 amino acids: CASSPLGGLNSPLHF. The CDR3 DNA reads TGTGCCAGCAGCCCACTCGGAGGATTAAATTCACCCCTCCACTTT. The rearrangement joins TRBV9 to TRBJ1-6; D uncertain. Trimming removed 4 bases from V and 7 bases from J, with 15 bases in between. The CDR3 sequence is 15 residues long. Germline assignment: CDR1 SGDLS and CDR2 YYNGEE.

The J gene is TRBJ2-2, the V gene TRBV19; TRBD1 might be the D (6 bases). The CDR3 contains 15 residues. The germline V gene has CDR1 LNHDA and CDR2 SQIVND (reference sequence). Trimming pared 0 bases from V and 7 bases from J, leaving 12 bases between. In DNA, the CDR3 is TGTGCCAGTAGTATAGAGGGCAGGGGAAACGGGGAGCTGTTTTTT. Its translation is CASSIEGRGNGELFF.

This chain joins TRBV20-1 and TRBJ1-3; the D gene is possibly TRBD1 (5 bases). V lost 3 bases and J lost 0, with 12 bases in between. This CDR3 spans 15 amino acids. Germline V gene sequence: CDR1 DFQATT, CDR2 SNEGSKA (reference sequence). CDR3 loop: CSASQGSASGNTIYF. The CDR3 nucleotides read TGCAGTGCTAGTCAGGGATCAGCCTCTGGAAACACCATATATTTT.

This chain connects TRBV4-3 to TRBJ1-5; D remains ambiguous. Looked up from germline, CDR1 is LGHNA and CDR2 is YSLEER. The V end lost 0 bases, the J end lost 3 bases, and 6 bases lay between the germline ends. This CDR3 is 14 amino acids long. The CDR3 is CASSQDLHNQPQHF. CDR3 coding DNA: TGCGCCAGCAGCCAAGACCTGCACAATCAGCCCCAGCATTTT.

This chain links TRBV7-9 with TRBJ2-3; 12 bases align to TRBD2. Germline-derived CDR1 and CDR2 are SEHNR and FQNEAQ (reference sequence). V was clipped by 4 bases and J by 3 bases; unmatched bases: 2. The CDR3 runs to 15 residues. Here the CDR3 DNA reads TGTGCCAGCAGCTGGGGGACTAGCGGGACAGATACGCAGTATTTT. This codes for CASSWGTSGTDTQYF. Based on the CDR3 plus reference TRBV7-9 and TRBJ2-3, the full variable domain is DTGVSQNPRHKITKRGQNVTFRCDPISEHNRLYWYRQTLGQGPEFLTYFQNEAQLEKSRLLSDRFSAERPKGSFSTLEIQRTEQGDSAMYLCASSWGTSGTDTQYFGPGTRLTVL.

The V and J genes are TRBV12-3 or TRBV12-4 and TRBJ1-1; D unclear. Trimming took 2 bases from V and 6 from J, leaving 7 bases between them. The CDR3 is made up of 12 amino acids. CDR3 protein: CASSLFPAEAFF. DNA of the CDR3: TGTGCCAGCAGTTTATTTCCGGCTGAAGCTTTCTTT.

V and J are TRBV28 and TRBJ1-6; D is possibly TRBD1 (6 bases). Germline CDR1 is MDHEN and CDR2 is SYDVKM. This CDR3 is built from 14 residues. Trimming pared 5 bases from V and 8 bases from J, leaving 13 bases between. For the CDR3, the DNA is TGTGCCAGCAGTGTAGGGGGACTGGATTCACCCCTCCACTTT. Protein product: CASSVGGLDSPLHF.

The gene calls are TRBV19 and TRBJ1-2; the D gene is possibly TRBD1 (5 bases). The CDR3 is made up of 15 amino acids. The V end was cut by 3 bases, the J end by 4 bases, with 15 bases between. Germline assignment: CDR1 LNHDA and CDR2 SQIVND (reference sequence). Written as DNA, the CDR3 is TGTGCCAGTAGTATCAACAGCGGGGGAGCCTATGGCTACACCTTC. Its translation is CASSINSGGAYGYTF.

This chain joins TRBV6-5 and TRBJ2-7; D unclear. CDR3 length equals 11 residues. Between the trimmed V and J ends, which lost 7 bases and 6 bases, there was a span of 10 bases. The germline gives CDR1 MNHEY, CDR2 SVGAGI. The CDR3 protein is CASNLGPEQYF. In nucleotides, the CDR3 is TGTGCCAGCAATTTAGGACCCGAGCAGTACTTC.

This clone was observed a handful of times. The chain couples TRBV7-3 to TRBJ2-3, with a tentative D call TRBD1 (6 bases). From germline, CDR1 is SGHTA and CDR2 FQGTGA. The V gene lost 4 bases and the J gene lost 6 bases, with 17 bases spanning the gap. The CDR3 has 15 amino acids. CDR3 region: CASSSTGTMGDTQYF. The CDR3, as DNA: TGTGCCAGCAGCTCAACCGGGACAATGGGGGATACGCAGTATTTT.